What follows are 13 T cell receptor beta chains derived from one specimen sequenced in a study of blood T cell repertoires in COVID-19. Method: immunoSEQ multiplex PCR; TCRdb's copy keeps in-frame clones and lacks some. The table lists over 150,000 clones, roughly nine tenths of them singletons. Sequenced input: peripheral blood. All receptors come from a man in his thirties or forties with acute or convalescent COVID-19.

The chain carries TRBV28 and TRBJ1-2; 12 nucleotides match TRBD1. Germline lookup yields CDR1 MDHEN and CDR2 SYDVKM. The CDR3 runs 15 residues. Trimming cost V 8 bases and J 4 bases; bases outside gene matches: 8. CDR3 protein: CASGSPGQGAYGYTF. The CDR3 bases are TGTGCCAGCGGATCACCGGGACAGGGGGCCTATGGCTACACCTTC.

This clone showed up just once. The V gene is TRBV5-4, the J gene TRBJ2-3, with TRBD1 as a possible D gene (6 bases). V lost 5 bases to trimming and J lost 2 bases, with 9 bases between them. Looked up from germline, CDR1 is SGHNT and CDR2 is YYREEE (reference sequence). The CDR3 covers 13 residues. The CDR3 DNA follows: TGTGCCAGCAGACAGGGTTACACAGATACGCAGTATTTT. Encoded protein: CASRQGYTDTQYF.

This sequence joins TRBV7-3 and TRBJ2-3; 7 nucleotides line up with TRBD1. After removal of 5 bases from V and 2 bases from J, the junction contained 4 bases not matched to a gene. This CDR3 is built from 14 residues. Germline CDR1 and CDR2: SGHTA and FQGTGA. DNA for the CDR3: TGTGCCAGCAGCCCAGGGACAGCCACAGATACGCAGTATTTT. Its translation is CASSPGTATDTQYF.

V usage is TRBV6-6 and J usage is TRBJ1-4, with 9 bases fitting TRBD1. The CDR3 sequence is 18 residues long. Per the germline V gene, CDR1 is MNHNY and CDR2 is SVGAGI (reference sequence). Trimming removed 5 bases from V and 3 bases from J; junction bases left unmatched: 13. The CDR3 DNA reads TGTGCCAGCAGTCGTGCTGGGACAGGGTTTTGGGCTAATGAAAAACTGTTTTTT. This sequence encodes CASSRAGTGFWANEKLFF.

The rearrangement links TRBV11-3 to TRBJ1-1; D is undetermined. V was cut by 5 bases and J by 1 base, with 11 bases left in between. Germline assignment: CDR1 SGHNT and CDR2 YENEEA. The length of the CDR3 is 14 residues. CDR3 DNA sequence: TGTGCCAGCAGCCCAGGCTCCGGGAACACTGAAGCTTTCTTT. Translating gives CASSPGSGNTEAFF.

CDR3 DNA: TGTGCCAGCAGAGCCATGAACACTGAAGCTTTCTTT. It codes for CASRAMNTEAFF. The rearrangement uses TRBV7-9 and TRBJ1-1; no clear D gene. Germline V gene data show CDR1 as SEHNR and CDR2 as FQNEAQ (reference sequence). V lost 6 bases to trimming and J lost 0 bases, with 5 bases between them. This CDR3 has 12 amino acids.

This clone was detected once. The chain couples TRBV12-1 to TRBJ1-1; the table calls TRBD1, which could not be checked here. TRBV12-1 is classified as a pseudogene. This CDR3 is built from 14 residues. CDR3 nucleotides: TGTGCCAGCAGCTTAGGACAGGGTACCACTGAAGCTTTCTTT. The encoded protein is CASSLGQGTTEAFF.

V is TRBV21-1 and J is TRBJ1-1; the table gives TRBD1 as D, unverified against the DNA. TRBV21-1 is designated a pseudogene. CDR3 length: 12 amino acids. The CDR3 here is CASSKLGSEAFF. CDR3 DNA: TGTGCCAGCAGCAAATTGGGCAGTGAAGCTTTCTTT.

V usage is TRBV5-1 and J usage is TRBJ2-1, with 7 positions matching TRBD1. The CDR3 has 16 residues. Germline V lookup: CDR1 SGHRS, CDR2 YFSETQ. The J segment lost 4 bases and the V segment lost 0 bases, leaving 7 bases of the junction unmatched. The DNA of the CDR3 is TGCGCCAGCAGCTTGGCCCGGCCAGGGGGTTACAATGAGCAGTTCTTC. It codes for CASSLARPGGYNEQFF.

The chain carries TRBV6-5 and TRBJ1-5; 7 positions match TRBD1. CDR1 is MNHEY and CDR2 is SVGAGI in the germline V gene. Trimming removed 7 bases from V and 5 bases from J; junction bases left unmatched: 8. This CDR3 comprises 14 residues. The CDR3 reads CASMEGASHQPQHF. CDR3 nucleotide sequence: TGTGCCAGCATGGAGGGGGCGTCTCATCAGCCCCAGCATTTT.

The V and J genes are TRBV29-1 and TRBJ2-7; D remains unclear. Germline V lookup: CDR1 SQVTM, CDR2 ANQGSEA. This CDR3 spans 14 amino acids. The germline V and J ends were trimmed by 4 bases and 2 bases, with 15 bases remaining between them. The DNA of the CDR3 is TGCAGCGTTGTTTTGCCAGGATACCCCTACGAGCAGTACTTC. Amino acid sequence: CSVVLPGYPYEQYF.

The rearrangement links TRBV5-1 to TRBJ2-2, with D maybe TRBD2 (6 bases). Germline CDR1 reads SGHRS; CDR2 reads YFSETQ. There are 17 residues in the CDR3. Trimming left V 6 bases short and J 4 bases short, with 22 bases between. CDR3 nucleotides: TGCGCCAGCATCGAGGTCCCGGGAACTAGCTCCACCGGGGAGCTGTTTTTT. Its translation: CASIEVPGTSSTGELFF.

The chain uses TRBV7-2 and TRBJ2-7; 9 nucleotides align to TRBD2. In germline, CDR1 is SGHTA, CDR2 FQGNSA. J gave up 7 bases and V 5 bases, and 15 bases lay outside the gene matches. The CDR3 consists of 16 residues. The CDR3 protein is CASSAGHRVAGVEQYF. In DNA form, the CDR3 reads TGTGCCAGCAGCGCAGGGCATCGGGTAGCGGGAGTGGAGCAGTACTTC.